The 13 T cell receptor beta chains below were found in one sample sequenced in a study of post-analysis software for immune sequencing data. Study-wide results and caveats: Five TRBV segments were more frequent in patients than controls; TRBV5-6, TRBV5-1 and TRBV20-1 belonged to this group.

For these receptors, no antigen is known. Each TCR beta cDNA library carried unique molecular identifiers. MiXCR was run by TCRdb on the PCR reads, yielding one entry per CDR3 protein. This table has hundreds of thousands of distinct CDR3 sequences, roughly 46% appearing once. Sequencing input: blood. All receptors come from a girl aged 5-17 years with multiple sclerosis.

The chain is built from TRBV12-3 or TRBV12-4 and TRBJ2-7; D may be TRBD1 (7 bases). There are 15 residues in the CDR3. The V gene lost 2 bases and the J gene lost 3 bases, with 14 bases spanning the gap. The CDR3 sequence is CASSLRQGGGYEQYF. CDR3 bases: TGTGCCAGCAGTTTAAGGCAGGGGGGCGGCTACGAGCAGTACTTC.

With regard to this clonotype: The junction shows a germline mismatch at one end, possibly a read error. The chain joins TRBV7-7 to TRBJ2-7; 12 bases fit TRBD2. The CDR3 spans 16 residues. Germline CDR1 SSHAT, CDR2 FNYEAQ (reference sequence). The CDR3 DNA sequence: TGTGCTAGCAGCCCTGCTAGCGGGAGGGCCTCAGGCGAGCAGTACTTC. This sequence encodes CASSPASGRASGEQYF.

This chain uses TRBV7-9 with TRBJ2-2; D gene uncertain. Deletions cut 2 bases from V and 7 bases from J, with 8 bases between. The CDR3 loop spans 13 amino acids. Germline V CDR1 and CDR2: SEHNR, FQNEAQ (reference sequence). In nucleotides, the CDR3 is TGTGCCAGCAGCTTAAGGCCGAACGGGGAGCTGTTTTTT. It encodes CASSLRPNGELFF.

This chain joins TRBV27 and TRBJ2-5, with 8 bases matching TRBD2. V was pared by 6 bases and J by 0 bases, with 6 bases of the junction left unmatched. This CDR3 has 15 residues. The germline CDR1 and CDR2 sequences are MNHEY and SMNVEV (reference sequence). The CDR3 is CASSPRGRYQETQYF. In DNA, the CDR3 is TGTGCCAGCAGCCCCCGCGGGAGGTACCAAGAGACCCAGTACTTC.

This chain uses TRBV20-1 with TRBJ2-3; D perhaps matches TRBD2 (5 bases). The CDR3 has 14 amino acids. In germline, CDR1 is DFQATT, CDR2 SNEGSKA (reference sequence). Trimming cost V 6 bases and J 1 base, with 14 bases left between them. CDR3 DNA: TGCAGTGCGAGGAGGCCGGGCGGCACAGATACGCAGTATTTT. Translation: CSARRPGGTDTQYF.

The V call is TRBV20-1, the J call TRBJ1-2; D gene unclear. CDR3 length: 16 amino acids. In germline, CDR1 is DFQATT, CDR2 SNEGSKA (reference sequence). Trimming stripped 3 bases from V and 4 bases from J, with 21 bases between. The chain's CDR3 is CSASKSVSSAGYGYTF. The CDR3 bases are TGCAGTGCTAGTAAATCGGTTAGTTCGGCAGGCTATGGCTACACCTTC.

A single count supports this clonotype. This chain connects TRBV2 to TRBJ2-5, with D possibly TRBD1 on 6 matching bases. Germline CDR1 is SNHLY and CDR2 is FYNNEI. Trimming took off 5 bases at V and 1 base at J, with 17 bases between the two ends. The CDR3 consists of 16 residues. The CDR3 protein is CASSFLLTGTQETQYF. DNA for the CDR3: TGTGCCAGCAGTTTTTTGTTAACAGGGACCCAAGAGACCCAGTACTTC.

This sequence joins TRBV12-3 or TRBV12-4 and TRBJ1-2, with TRBD1 matching 9 bases. V shed 5 bases and J 8 bases; nucleotides not matched to a gene: 9. The CDR3 is 14 amino acids. CDR3 protein: CASSRTGDWDGYTF. CDR3 in DNA: TGTGCCAGCAGTCGGACAGGGGATTGGGACGGCTACACCTTC.

The chain joins TRBV6-5 to TRBJ1-1; tentative D call: TRBD1 (5 bases). The V gene lost 8 bases and the J gene lost 7 bases, with 17 bases spanning the gap. The germline gives CDR1 MNHEY, CDR2 SVGAGI. The CDR3 runs 13 residues. CDR3 amino acids: CASFLDRGDEAFF. The CDR3 DNA reads as TGTGCCAGCTTCCTGGACCGGGGGGATGAAGCTTTCTTT.

V and J are TRBV6-1 and TRBJ1-1; TRBD1 matches 7 bases. The CDR3 length is 14 residues. Germline V CDR1 and CDR2: MNHNS, SASEGT. The V gene end was trimmed by 7 bases and the J gene end by 5 bases; junction bases not matched to a gene: 10. The CDR3 is CASIEPGQRTEAFF. CDR3 in DNA: TGTGCCAGCATAGAACCGGGACAGAGAACTGAAGCTTTCTTT.

Note on this clonotype: One end of the junction is discordant with germline, which a read error may explain. The chain has TRBV20-1 and TRBJ2-5; D unclear. CDR3 length equals 13 residues. Germline V gives CDR1 DFQATT, CDR2 SNEGSKA (reference sequence). The CDR3 loop reads CSARDKAQETRYF. The DNA for the CDR3 is TGCAGTGCTAGAGATAAAGCTCAAGAGACCCGGTACTTC.

V usage is TRBV6-1 and J usage is TRBJ1-4; D unclear. Germline assignment: CDR1 MNHNS and CDR2 SASEGT. Trimming shortened V by 5 bases and J by 9 bases, and 19 bases separated the two germline ends. The CDR3 runs to 15 residues. The CDR3 sequence is CASSLRIFLMKKLFF. As DNA, the CDR3 is TGTGCCAGCAGTCTCCGAATCTTCTTAATGAAAAAACTGTTTTTT.

This clonotype was observed a few times. This rearrangement joins TRBV12-3 or TRBV12-4 to TRBJ2-3; D possibly corresponds to TRBD2 (7 bases). This CDR3 comprises 15 residues. V was clipped by 3 bases and J by 4 bases, with 14 bases between them. CDR3 sequence: CASSFGGGVPDTQYF. DNA of the CDR3: TGTGCCAGCAGTTTTGGAGGGGGGGTCCCAGATACGCAGTATTTT.